Listed below are T cell receptor beta chains from one sample, sequenced in a study of regulatory T cells in long-lasting Graves disease. From the multiplex PCR reads, TCRdb called clonotypes with MiXCR, one entry per CDR3 protein. The top ten clones hold 12% to 15% of a sample with 250,000 or so distinct CDR3 sequences, 18% of them seen once. The data were also submitted as part of a second study, on T cells in Graves' hyperthyroidism and ophthalmopathy.

Sequencing used peripheral blood mononuclear cells (PBMCs), obtained at new diagnosis, from a patient treated with antithyroid drugs. All receptors derive from a woman between 25 and 40 years old with Graves disease. The CDR3 runs from the conserved cysteine through the conserved F or W. The D gene is left open where the match is weak. Size values are once, few and many counts, or a class for expanded clones, and some rows have none.

j_call	clone_size	cdr3_length	v_call	d_call	cdr3_aa	cdr3_nt
TRBJ1-1	many	14	TRBV6-2/TRBV6-3	.	CASSRKGVRTEAFF	TGTGCCAGCAGTCGGAAGGGCGTCCGGACGGAAGCTTTCTTT
TRBJ2-1	many	14	TRBV7-2	.	CASSLGPPVNEQFF	TGTGCCAGCAGCCTGGGACCCCCGGTAAATGAGCAGTTCTTC
TRBJ2-3	many	15	TRBV5-1	.	CATTPDRMGGDTQYF	TGCGCCACAACCCCGGACAGGATGGGGGGAGATACGCAGTATTTT
TRBJ2-7	many	14	TRBV5-1	.	CASSLGIAVLEQYF	TGCGCCAGCAGCTTGGGGATAGCGGTTCTCGAGCAGTACTTC
TRBJ2-1	many	16	TRBV3-1	TRBD2	CASSQGGASGGPKEFF	TGTGCCAGCAGCCAAGGGGGCGCTAGCGGGGGGCCAAAGGAGTTCTTC
TRBJ2-3	many	13	TRBV20-1	.	CSARGGGTDTQYF	TGCAGTGCTAGGGGCGGGGGCACAGATACGCAGTATTTT
TRBJ2-7	many	14	TRBV20-1	TRBD2	CSARDRGGLYEQYF	TGCAGTGCTAGAGACCGGGGGGGCCTCTACGAGCAGTACTTC
TRBJ2-7	many	15	TRBV14	.	CASSQDLGNSYEQYF	TGTGCCAGCAGCCAAGATCTGGGCAACTCCTACGAGCAGTACTTC
TRBJ1-6	few	14	TRBV6-1	TRBD1	CASSEGQTSSPLHF	TGTGCCAGCAGCGAGGGACAGACCAGTTCACCCCTCCACTTT
TRBJ1-1	many	15	TRBV11-2	.	CASSTPGQKNTEAFF	TGTGCCAGCAGCACCCCGGGGCAAAAGAACACTGAAGCTTTCTTT
TRBJ1-2	many	11	TRBV20-1	TRBD1	CSALLTGSYTF	TGCAGTGCCCTCTTGACAGGGTCGTACACCTTC
TRBJ2-7	many	15	TRBV2	TRBD1	CASRPGTGSFGEQYF	TGTGCCAGCAGGCCGGGGACAGGGTCGTTTGGCGAGCAGTACTTC
TRBJ2-7	many	15	TRBV28	TRBD1	CASSIPGQGIDEQYF	TGTGCCAGCAGCATCCCGGGACAGGGGATCGACGAGCAGTACTTC
TRBJ2-7	many	14	TRBV28	TRBD2	CASSLDGGAPTQYF	TGTGCCAGCAGTTTAGACGGGGGGGCTCCCACACAGTACTTC
TRBJ1-3	many	15	TRBV7-9	.	CASSPRVGPGNTIYF	TGTGCCAGCAGCCCTAGAGTGGGGCCTGGAAACACCATATATTTT
TRBJ1-1	.	17	TRBV11-3	.	CASSLDGLGRMNTEAFF	TGTGCCAGCAGCTTAGACGGGCTCGGGCGGATGAACACTGAAGCTTTCTTT
TRBJ2-1	many	12	TRBV5-1	.	CASSLDLQGWFF	TGCGCCAGCAGCTTGGATCTCCAGGGCTGGTTCTTC
TRBJ2-3	.	14	TRBV20-1	.	CSAQTAEGLDTQYF	TGCAGTGCTCAAACGGCGGAGGGGCTTGATACGCAGTATTTT
TRBJ1-1	many	13	TRBV6-1	TRBD1	CASTATGGTEAFF	TGTGCCAGCACCGCGACAGGGGGCACTGAAGCTTTCTTT
TRBJ1-1	many	13	TRBV20-1	.	CSAAGSPDSKAFF	TGCAGTGCTGCAGGTTCTCCGGACTCTAAAGCTTTCTTT
TRBJ2-7	many	17	TRBV5-8	TRBD2	CASSALHSGGPSYEQYF	TGTGCCAGCAGCGCCCTGCATAGCGGGGGGCCCTCCTACGAGCAGTACTTC
TRBJ1-5	many	17	TRBV19	.	CASSTFSGGSRNQPQHF	TGTGCCAGTAGTACCTTCAGCGGGGGCAGTCGCAATCAGCCCCAGCATTTT
TRBJ1-2	many	11	TRBV9	.	CASSPLPAPSF	TGTGCCAGCAGCCCCCTCCCGGCGCCCTCCTTC
TRBJ2-5	many	15	TRBV12-3/TRBV12-4	TRBD2	CASSWETSGEETQYF	TGTGCCAGCAGTTGGGAGACTAGCGGGGAAGAGACCCAGTACTTC
TRBJ2-1	once	17	TRBV13	TRBD2	CASSSGAPQAGHNEQFF	TGTGCCAGCAGCAGCGGGGCACCACAGGCGGGACACAATGAGCAGTTCTTC
TRBJ2-7	many	15	TRBV7-2	.	CASSLALARTYEQYF	TGTGCCAGCAGCTTAGCTCTAGCGCGAACTTACGAGCAGTACTTC
TRBJ1-1	many	16	TRBV7-9	.	CASSPAAGTPNTEAFF	TGTGCCAGCAGCCCAGCCGCCGGGACACCAAACACTGAAGCTTTCTTT
TRBJ1-2	many	14	TRBV5-4	.	CASSSPGGLYGYTF	TGTGCCAGCAGCTCACCAGGCGGACTCTATGGCTACACCTTC